The rows below give T cell receptor beta chains drawn from one sample of a study of control samples from healthy donors and cancer patients. The table came from immunoSEQ multiplex PCR; TCRdb's copy has only in-frame clones and leaves some out. Among roughly 120,000 clones listed, roughly 90% were seen once. What was sequenced was blood. The receptor set was obtained from a woman aged 18-29 years in good health. The CDR3 runs from the conserved cysteine through the conserved F or W. A D gene is named only where the DNA matches it firmly. Only some rows state a clone size, as once, few, many or a class for expanded clones.

TRBV5-6	TRBJ2-1	-	-	TGTGCCAGCAGCTTGGTGACAGGCTACAATGAGCAGTTCTTC	CASSLVTGYNEQFF
TRBV19	TRBJ2-7	-	-	TGTGCCAGTAGTCAGGGCTACGAGCAGTACTTC	CASSQGYEQYF
TRBV18	TRBJ2-5	-	-	TGTGCCAGCTCACCATCCCGCCCTACAGGGAGGGAGACCCAGTACTTC	CASSPSRPTGRETQYF
TRBV7-9	TRBJ2-7	-	TRBD1	TGTGCCAGCAGCTTACCCACAGGGGGATCCTACGAGCAGTACTTC	CASSLPTGGSYEQYF
TRBV9	TRBJ2-3	-	-	TGTGCCAGCAGCGTAAGTGTGGGCACAGATACGCAGTATTTT	CASSVSVGTDTQYF
TRBV19	TRBJ1-1	-	-	TGTGCCAGTAGTATCGGGGGACAAATGAACACTGAAGCTTTCTTT	CASSIGGQMNTEAFF
TRBV6-2/TRBV6-3	TRBJ2-2	-	TRBD2	TGTGCCAGCAGTTACCTCGGTCCTAGCGGGAGGGCCAGGTTGGACACCGGGGAGCTGTTTTTT	CASSYLGPSGRARLDTGELFF
TRBV19	TRBJ1-4	few	TRBD1	TGTGCCAGTAGTCCTGCGACAGGGGACAATGAAAAACTGTTTTTT	CASSPATGDNEKLFF
TRBV24-1	TRBJ2-1	-	TRBD2	TGTGCCACCAGGAGCGGGGGCCCCGCGAATGAGCAGTTCTTC	CATRSGGPANEQFF
TRBV7-3	TRBJ1-2	few	-	TGTGCCAGCAGCTTTGCTGGGAATGGCTACACCTTC	CASSFAGNGYTF
TRBV19	TRBJ1-2	-	-	TGTGCCAGTAGTCCATCAGGGGCTGGCTACACCTTC	CASSPSGAGYTF
TRBV4-2	TRBJ2-1	-	-	TGTGCCAGCAGCCAAGATTTGAGGACGGGGCGCAATGAGCAGTTCTTC	CASSQDLRTGRNEQFF
TRBV21-1	TRBJ1-2	-	-	TGTGCCAGCACCCGCACCGGGACGACTAACTATGGCTACACCTTC	CASTRTGTTNYGYTF
TRBV7-2	TRBJ1-6	-	-	TGTGCCAGCAGCCTGACGCCAGTTAATTCACCCCTCCACTTT	CASSLTPVNSPLHF
TRBV28	TRBJ1-2	-	-	TGTGCCAGCCTAAGCGGGGGGCGACGTGGCTACACCTTC	CASLSGGRRGYTF
TRBV10-2	TRBJ2-3	-	-	TGCGCCAGCACCAACGGGAGAAGCACAGATACGCAGTATTTT	CASTNGRSTDTQYF
TRBV7-3	TRBJ1-1	-	TRBD1	TGTGCCAGCAGCAGGGACAGTTCGAACACTGAAGCTTTCTTT	CASSRDSSNTEAFF
TRBV27	TRBJ2-1	-	TRBD2	TGTGCCAGCAGTTTTCGGCTAGCGGGAGGGTCCCCGGGTGGGAATGAGCAGTTCTTC	CASSFRLAGGSPGGNEQFF
TRBV7-3	TRBJ1-5	-	TRBD1	TGTGCCAGCAGCCCACCGGGACAGGGGTCGAATCAGCCCCAGCATTTT	CASSPPGQGSNQPQHF
TRBV27	TRBJ1-1	-	-	TGTGCCAGCAGTTTGTATAGTACGAACACTGAAGCTTTCTTT	CASSLYSTNTEAFF
TRBV5-8	TRBJ2-1	-	TRBD2	TGTGCCAGCAGCTCGGGTAGGTTAGCGGGGGCCGGGAATGAGCAGTTCTTC	CASSSGRLAGAGNEQFF
TRBV20-1	TRBJ2-7	-	-	TGCAGTGCTAGTCCCCCTGAGGAGTCCTACGAGCAGTACTTC	CSASPPEESYEQYF
TRBV4-3	TRBJ2-2	-	TRBD2	TGCGCCAGCAGCCACCGAGGACTAGCGGGGTGGGACACAACCGGGGAGCTGTTTTTT	CASSHRGLAGWDTTGELFF
TRBV2	TRBJ1-2	-	-	TGTGCCAGCCTCCCCGGCAGGGGCCTTTATGGCTACACCTTC	CASLPGRGLYGYTF
TRBV24-1	TRBJ2-7	-	-	TGTGCCACCAGTGACACTTCGTCCAAGTACGAGCAGTACTTC	CATSDTSSKYEQYF
TRBV20-1	TRBJ1-1	once	-	TGCAGTGCCAGTCACGGCAGACAGTCCACTGAAGCTTTCTTT	CSASHGRQSTEAFF
TRBV29-1	TRBJ1-2	-	-	TGCAGCGTTGAATTTTTTGTGGAAGGAAAGGGCGGCTACACCTTC	CSVEFFVEGKGGYTF
TRBV19	TRBJ1-2	-	-	TGTGCCAGTAGTATAAGGACGGCTTATGGCTACACCTTC	CASSIRTAYGYTF
TRBV6-5	TRBJ1-1	-	-	TGTGCCAGCAGCCCCAACGCTGCCGTCGTGGCTTTCTTT	CASSPNAAVVAFF
TRBV2	TRBJ1-6	-	-	TGTGCCAGCAGCGGAGACAGGTTAAATTCACCCCTCCACTTT	CASSGDRLNSPLHF
TRBV7-9	TRBJ1-1	-	-	TGTGCCAGCAGCCCCCGGGACCTTGGGAACACTGAAGCTTTCTTT	CASSPRDLGNTEAFF
TRBV18	TRBJ2-7	-	TRBD2	TGTGCCAGCTCACTGCTAGCGGTTAGCTCCTACGAGCAGTACTTC	CASSLLAVSSYEQYF
TRBV28	TRBJ2-3	-	TRBD2	TGTGCCAGCACCAACTCGGAGGTGCGGGAGGGCACAGATACGCAGTATTTT	CASTNSEVREGTDTQYF
TRBV13	TRBJ2-7	-	TRBD1	TGTGCCAGCAGAGCCCGACAGGGGGCAAACGATTGGGACGAGCAGTACTTC	CASRARQGANDWDEQYF
TRBV14	TRBJ2-4	-	-	TGTGCCAGCAGCCTGGGATGGGAAAAAAACATTCAGTACTTC	CASSLGWEKNIQYF
TRBV19	TRBJ1-3	-	-	TGTGCCAGTAGTCTGGGAAACACCATATATTTT	CASSLGNTIYF
TRBV13	TRBJ2-2	-	-	TGTGCCAGCACCCAGGGTTGGACCGGGGAGCTGTTTTTT	CASTQGWTGELFF
TRBV6-6	TRBJ1-2	-	TRBD1	TGTGCCAGCAAACAGGGGGCCCAGGATGGCTACACCTTC	CASKQGAQDGYTF
TRBV28	TRBJ2-3	once	-	TGTGCCAGCAGACTCCGCTATACCCCAGATACGCAGTATTTT	CASRLRYTPDTQYF
TRBV3-1/TRBV3-2	TRBJ2-7	-	-	TGTGCCAGCAGCCAAGATATCGGCTACGAGCAGTACTTC	CASSQDIGYEQYF
TRBV7-8	TRBJ2-5	-	-	TGTGCCAGCAGCTCCCGGGACTCACCACAAGAGACCCAGTACTTC	CASSSRDSPQETQYF
TRBV5-6	TRBJ1-3	-	TRBD1	TGTGCCAGCACCCAACCGAGGGGGCCCTCTGGAAACACCATATATTTT	CASTQPRGPSGNTIYF